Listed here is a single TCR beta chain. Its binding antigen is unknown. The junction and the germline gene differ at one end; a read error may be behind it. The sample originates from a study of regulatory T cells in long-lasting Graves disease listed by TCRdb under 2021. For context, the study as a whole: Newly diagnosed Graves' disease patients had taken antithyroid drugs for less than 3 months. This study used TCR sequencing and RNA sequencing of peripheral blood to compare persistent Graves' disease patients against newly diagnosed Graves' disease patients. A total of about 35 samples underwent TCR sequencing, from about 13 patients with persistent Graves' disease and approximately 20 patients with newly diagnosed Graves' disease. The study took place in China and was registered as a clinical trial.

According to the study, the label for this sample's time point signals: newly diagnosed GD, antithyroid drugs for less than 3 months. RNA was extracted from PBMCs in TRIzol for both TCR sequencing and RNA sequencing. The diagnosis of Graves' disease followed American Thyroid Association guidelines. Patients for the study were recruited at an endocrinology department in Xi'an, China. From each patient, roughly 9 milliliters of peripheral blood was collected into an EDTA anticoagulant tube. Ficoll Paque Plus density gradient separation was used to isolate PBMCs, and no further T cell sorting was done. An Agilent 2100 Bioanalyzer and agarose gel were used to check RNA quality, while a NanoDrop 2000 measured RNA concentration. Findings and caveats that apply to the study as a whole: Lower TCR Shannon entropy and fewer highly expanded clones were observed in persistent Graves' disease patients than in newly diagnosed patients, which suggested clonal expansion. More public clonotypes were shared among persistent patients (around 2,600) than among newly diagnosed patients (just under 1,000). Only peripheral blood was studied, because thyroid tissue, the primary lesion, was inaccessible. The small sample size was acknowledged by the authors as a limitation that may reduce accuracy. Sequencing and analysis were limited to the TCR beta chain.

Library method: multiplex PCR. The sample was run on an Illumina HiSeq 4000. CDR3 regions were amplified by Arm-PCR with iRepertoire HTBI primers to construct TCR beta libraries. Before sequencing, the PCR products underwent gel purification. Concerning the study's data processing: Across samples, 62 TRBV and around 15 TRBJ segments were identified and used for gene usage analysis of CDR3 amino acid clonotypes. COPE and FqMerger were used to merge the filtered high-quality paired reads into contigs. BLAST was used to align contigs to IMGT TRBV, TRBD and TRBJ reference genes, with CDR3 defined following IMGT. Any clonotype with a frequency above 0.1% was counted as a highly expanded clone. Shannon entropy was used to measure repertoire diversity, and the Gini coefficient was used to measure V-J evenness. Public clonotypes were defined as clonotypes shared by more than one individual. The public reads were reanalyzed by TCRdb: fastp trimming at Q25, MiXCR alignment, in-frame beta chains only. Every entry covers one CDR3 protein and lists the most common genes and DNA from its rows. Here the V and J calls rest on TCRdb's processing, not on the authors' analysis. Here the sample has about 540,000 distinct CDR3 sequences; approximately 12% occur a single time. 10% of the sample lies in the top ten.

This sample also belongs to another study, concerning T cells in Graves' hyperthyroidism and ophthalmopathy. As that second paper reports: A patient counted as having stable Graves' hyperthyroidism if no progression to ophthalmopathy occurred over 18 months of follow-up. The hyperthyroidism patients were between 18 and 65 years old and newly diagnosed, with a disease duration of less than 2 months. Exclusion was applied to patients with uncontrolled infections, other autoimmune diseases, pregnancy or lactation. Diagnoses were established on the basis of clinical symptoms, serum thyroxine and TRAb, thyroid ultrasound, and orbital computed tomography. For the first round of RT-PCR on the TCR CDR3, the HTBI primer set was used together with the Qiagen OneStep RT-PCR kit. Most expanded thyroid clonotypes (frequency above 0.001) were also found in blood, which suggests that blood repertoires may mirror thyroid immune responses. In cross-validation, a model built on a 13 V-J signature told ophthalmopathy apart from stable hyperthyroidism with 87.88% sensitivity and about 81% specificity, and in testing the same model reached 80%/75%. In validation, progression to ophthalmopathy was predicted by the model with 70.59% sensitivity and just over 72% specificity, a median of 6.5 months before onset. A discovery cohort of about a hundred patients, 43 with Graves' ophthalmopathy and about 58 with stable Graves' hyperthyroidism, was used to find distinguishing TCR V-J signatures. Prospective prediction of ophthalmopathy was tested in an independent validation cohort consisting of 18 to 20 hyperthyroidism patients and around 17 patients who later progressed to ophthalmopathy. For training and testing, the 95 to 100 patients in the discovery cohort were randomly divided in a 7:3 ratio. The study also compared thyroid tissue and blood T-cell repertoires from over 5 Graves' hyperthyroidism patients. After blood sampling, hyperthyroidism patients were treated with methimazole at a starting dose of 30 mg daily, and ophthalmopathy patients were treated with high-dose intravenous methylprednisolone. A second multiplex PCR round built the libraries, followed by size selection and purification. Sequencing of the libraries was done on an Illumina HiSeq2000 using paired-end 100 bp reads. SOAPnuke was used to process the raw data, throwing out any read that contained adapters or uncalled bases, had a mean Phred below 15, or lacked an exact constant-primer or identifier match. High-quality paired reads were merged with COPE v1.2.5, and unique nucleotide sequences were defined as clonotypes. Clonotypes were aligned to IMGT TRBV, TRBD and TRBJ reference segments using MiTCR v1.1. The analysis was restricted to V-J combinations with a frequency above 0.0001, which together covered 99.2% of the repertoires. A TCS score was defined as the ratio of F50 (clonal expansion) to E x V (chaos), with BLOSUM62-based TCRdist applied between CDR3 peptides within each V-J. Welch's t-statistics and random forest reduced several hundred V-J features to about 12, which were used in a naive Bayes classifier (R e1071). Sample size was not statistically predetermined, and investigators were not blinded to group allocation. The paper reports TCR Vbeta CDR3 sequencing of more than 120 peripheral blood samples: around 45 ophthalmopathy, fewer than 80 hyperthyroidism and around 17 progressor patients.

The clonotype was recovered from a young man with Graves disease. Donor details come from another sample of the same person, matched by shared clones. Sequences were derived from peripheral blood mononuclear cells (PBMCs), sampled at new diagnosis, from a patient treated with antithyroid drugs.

The DNA sequence follows: TGTGCCAACAGCTTAAGGACAGGGCGGAATACTGAAGCTTTCTTT. Its protein is CANSLRTGRNTEAFF. The chain employs TRBV7-9 and TRBJ1-1; the junction holds 8 bases that match TRBD1. Counted from cysteine to phenylalanine, this CDR3 has 15 amino acids. CDR3 DNA is the only sequence kept; it has 45 bases, read in frame from the first base. From a lookup of the germline V gene (reference sequence), CDR1 and CDR2 are SEHNR and FQNEAQ.